Reported below is one T cell receptor (beta chain). Its antigen is not known. Other nucleotide sequences from this sample produce the same CDR3. The source of the sample is a study of cytomegalovirus exposure and HLA in healthy donors. The V gene's germline CDR1 is SGHRS and CDR2 YFSETQ. The CDR3 runs to 14 residues. The ends were cut back, 0 bases at V and 4 bases at J, with 5 bases in the middle. Study results and limitations: Donors were assumed by presence/absence analyses to have roughly uniform sequencing depth.

60 Vbeta and 13 Jbeta primers were used in PCR. Some clones are missing from TCRdb's copy, which holds only in-frame ones; the method was immunoSEQ multiplex PCR. The repertoire holds 190,000 or so clones, with over 65% as singletons. The chain couples TRBV5-1 to TRBJ1-6; D might be TRBD1 (5 bases). This receptor was obtained from a boy younger than 10 in good health and CMV-seronegative. Material for sequencing was PBMCs. The CDR3 loop is CASSLGQYNSPLHF. The CDR3 region has the DNA TGCGCCAGCAGCTTGGGACAGTATAATTCACCCCTCCACTTT.